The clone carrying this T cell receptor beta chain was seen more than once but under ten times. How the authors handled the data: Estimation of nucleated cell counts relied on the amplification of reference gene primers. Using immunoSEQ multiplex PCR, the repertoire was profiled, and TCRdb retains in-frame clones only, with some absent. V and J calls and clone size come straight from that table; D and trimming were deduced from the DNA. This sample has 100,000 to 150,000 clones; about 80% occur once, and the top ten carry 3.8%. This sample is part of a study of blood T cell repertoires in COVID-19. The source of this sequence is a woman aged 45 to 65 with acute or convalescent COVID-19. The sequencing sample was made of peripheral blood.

CDR3 nucleotides: TGTGCCAGCAGCCATTACGGACTAGCGGGGGAGCTACTGAACACCGGGGAGCTGTTTTTT. It codes for CASSHYGLAGELLNTGELFF. This chain uses TRBV14 with TRBJ2-2; TRBD2 matches 13 bases. The CDR3 sequence is 20 residues long. Trimming cost V 3 bases and J 1 base; bases outside gene matches: 11. Germline CDR1 reads SGHDN; CDR2 reads FVKESK.